One and the same sample provided the 30 T cell receptor beta chains below, sequenced in a study of regulatory T cells in long-lasting Graves disease (dated by TCRdb to the early 2020s). Explained via the paper, the time point label denotes: persistent/refractory GD, antithyroid drugs over 5 years with positive TRAb. For both TCR sequencing and RNA sequencing, RNA was extracted from PBMCs in TRIzol. Libraries were made using multiplex PCR. TCRdb lists the instrument as Illumina HiSeq 4000. iRepertoire HTBI primers and Arm-PCR amplification of CDR3 regions were used to construct TCR beta libraries. TCRdb handled the public reads itself, with Q25 trimming in fastp and clone calling in MiXCR, and kept productive beta chains. Each entry is one CDR3 protein sequence, shown with its most common DNA and genes. A total of more than 650,000 distinct CDR3 sequences appear in this sample, around 30% of them only once. Together, the top ten hold under 55% of the sample.

The sequencing used peripheral blood mononuclear cells (PBMCs), collected when the disease was refractory, from a patient treated with antithyroid drugs. These receptors came from a female donor with Graves disease.

This clonotype has more than one count but fewer than ten. The chain has TRBV6-1 and TRBJ2-7, with D perhaps matching TRBD1 (5 bases). With 5 bases removed from V and 4 bases from J, the gap between germline ends came to 15 bases. The CDR3 length is 14 residues. CDR1 and CDR2 (germline): MNHNS, SASEGT. DNA of the CDR3: TGTGCCAGCAGTACCCCGGACACACAATACGAGCAGTACTTC. Its translation is CASSTPDTQYEQYF.

This clonotype was picked up a small number of times. The rearrangement links TRBV6-5 to TRBJ2-7, with D unresolved. Looked up from germline, CDR1 is MNHEY and CDR2 is SVGAGI. The length of the CDR3 is 12 residues. V lost 0 bases, J lost 7 bases, and 7 bases lay in between. This CDR3 is CASSYSIWEQYF. The CDR3 DNA reads as TGTGCCAGCAGTTACTCGATTTGGGAGCAGTACTTC.

The chain combines TRBV11-2 with TRBJ1-2; D perhaps matches TRBD1 (5 bases). Germline loops: CDR1 SGHAT, CDR2 FQNNGV. The CDR3 consists of 15 residues. V was cut by 5 bases and J by 0 bases, with 13 bases left in between. CDR3 protein: CASSRDGQTNYGYTF. Here the CDR3 DNA reads TGTGCCAGCAGCCGGGACGGCCAAACTAACTATGGCTACACCTTC.

This clonotype was seen more than once but under ten times. The rearrangement links TRBV7-2 to TRBJ1-5; 9 nucleotides match TRBD1. Losses at the gene ends were 5 bases for V and 1 base for J; bases not matched to a gene: 6. CDR3 size: 16 residues. Per the germline V gene, CDR1 is SGHTA and CDR2 is FQGNSA. Here the CDR3 DNA reads TGTGCCAGCAGCCCGGACAGGGGCGTAAGCAATCAGCCCCAGCATTTT. Translating gives CASSPDRGVSNQPQHF.

V and J are TRBV27 and TRBJ1-5; D call uncertain. The V gene's germline CDR1 is MNHEY and CDR2 SMNVEV (reference sequence). V gave up 0 bases and J gave up 0 bases, with 6 bases separating them. The CDR3 totals 15 residues. The CDR3 DNA follows: TGTGCCAGCAGTTTATCCCGGTATAGCAATCAGCCCCAGCATTTT. Its translation: CASSLSRYSNQPQHF.

The chain uses TRBV12-3 or TRBV12-4 and TRBJ2-7, with D tentatively TRBD1 or TRBD2 (6 bases each). CDR3 size: 15 residues. The V and J ends lost 1 base and 3 bases respectively, with 13 bases between them. CDR3 loop: CASSLVDRRDYEQYF. CDR3 coding DNA: TGTGCCAGCAGTTTAGTCGACAGGAGGGACTACGAGCAGTACTTC.

Only a few counts were recorded for this clonotype. V and J are TRBV12-3 or TRBV12-4 and TRBJ2-5; D ambiguous. The length of the CDR3 is 14 residues. Trimming shortened V by 6 bases and J by 2 bases, and 13 bases separated the two germline ends. The CDR3 spells CASSPYVEQETQYF. CDR3 DNA sequence: TGTGCCAGCAGCCCCTACGTAGAACAAGAGACCCAGTACTTC.

This clonotype occurred a few times. The CDR3 DNA follows: TGCGCCAGCAGCTTGGGCATCAACACCGGGGAGCTGTTTTTT. It is translated as CASSLGINTGELFF. This chain connects TRBV5-1 to TRBJ2-2; D gene unclear. This CDR3 spans 14 amino acids. V was shortened by 0 bases and J by 2 bases, with 5 bases between the two germline ends. Germline V gene data show CDR1 as SGHRS and CDR2 as YFSETQ.

This clonotype turned up a few times. This chain links TRBV6-2 or TRBV6-3 with TRBJ1-5; the D is unclear. CDR1 MNHEY and CDR2 SVGEGT come from the germline V gene. This CDR3 has 14 residues. Trimming removed 2 bases at V and 1 base at J, with 6 bases between. CDR3 nucleotides: TGTGCCAGCAGTTACCCGGGGAGCAATCAGCCCCAGCATTTT. Translation gives CASSYPGSNQPQHF.

This clonotype has a handful of counts. This sequence joins TRBV7-3 and TRBJ2-7; D gene unclear. This CDR3 region has 13 residues. Trimming shortened V by 4 bases and J by 6 bases, and 13 bases separated the two germline ends. Per the germline V gene, CDR1 is SGHTA and CDR2 is FQGTGA. The CDR3 DNA is TGTGCCAGCAGCTCCTTAGGGATCTCCGAGCAGTACTTC. It encodes CASSSLGISEQYF.

This clonotype has ten or more counts. The chain employs TRBV2 and TRBJ1-1; D is unresolved. The CDR3 is 12 amino acids. V was cut by 2 bases and J by 7 bases, with 8 bases left in between. Per the germline V gene, CDR1 is SNHLY and CDR2 is FYNNEI. CDR3 sequence: CASSESFSEAFF. CDR3 in DNA: TGTGCCAGCAGTGAATCGTTTAGTGAAGCTTTCTTT.

The chain employs TRBV27 and TRBJ2-3, with 11 bases that match TRBD2. With 4 bases clipped from V and 1 base from J, the junction kept 1 base outside the gene matches. CDR3 length: 15 amino acids. Germline V gives CDR1 MNHEY, CDR2 SMNVEV (reference sequence). The CDR3 DNA is TGTGCCAGCAGTTCGACTAGCGGGGGCACAGATACGCAGTATTTT. Translating gives CASSSTSGGTDTQYF.

This clonotype was counted a few times. This chain connects TRBV30 to TRBJ1-2; no clear D gene. The V and J ends lost 1 base and 6 bases respectively, with 12 bases between them. Germline lookup yields CDR1 GTSNPN and CDR2 SVGIG (reference sequence). This CDR3 contains 13 residues. The DNA of the CDR3 is TGTGCCTGGAGTGATGAGGGTGGCCATGGCTACACCTTC. Amino acids: CAWSDEGGHGYTF.

This clonotype was observed at least ten times. The gene calls are TRBV20-1 and TRBJ2-5; D is uncertain. Germline V CDR1 and CDR2: DFQATT, SNEGSKA (reference sequence). Trimming left V 3 bases short and J 5 bases short, with 4 bases between. The CDR3 sequence is 10 residues long. The CDR3 DNA reads TGCAGTGCTAGTGCGGAGACCCAGTACTTC. It translates to CSASAETQYF.

This clonotype was recorded at least ten times. The chain combines TRBV28 with TRBJ2-7, with 7 bases fitting TRBD2. Trimming removed 7 bases from V and 4 bases from J; junction bases left unmatched: 7. Germline CDR1 MDHEN, CDR2 SYDVKM. CDR3 length equals 13 residues. The CDR3 DNA is TGTGCCAGCAATCTGGGGGGGGAATACGAGCAGTACTTC. It translates to CASNLGGEYEQYF.

The chain employs TRBV12-3 or TRBV12-4 and TRBJ1-2; D not certain. Between the trimmed V and J ends, which lost 2 bases and 1 base, there was a span of 14 bases. The CDR3 has 16 amino acids. The CDR3 sequence: CASSLYPPRGNYGYTF. CDR3 coding DNA: TGTGCCAGCAGTTTATACCCTCCCCGGGGTAACTATGGCTACACCTTC.

This clonotype was seen repeatedly, ten times or more. The V call is TRBV28, the J call TRBJ1-2; D unclear. V was trimmed by 2 bases and J by 4 bases, leaving 14 bases between them. The CDR3 is 15 residues long. The germline V gene has CDR1 MDHEN and CDR2 SYDVKM. The CDR3 sequence is CASSLTVREIYGYTF. CDR3 in DNA: TGTGCCAGCAGTTTAACTGTTAGAGAGATCTATGGCTACACCTTC.

Comments on this clonotype: Since a much larger clone is just one base distant, this may be a read error. Since the CDR3 does not end with the conserved phenylalanine or tryptophan, this likely comes from a read error. The chain carries TRBV28 and TRBJ1-1, with D hard to call. This CDR3 is built from 16 residues. V was trimmed by 4 bases and J by 6 bases, leaving 21 bases between them. Germline loops: CDR1 MDHEN, CDR2 SYDVKM. CDR3 in DNA: TGTGCCAGCAGTTCCACCCCCGGTTATGGAGGTGCTGAAGCTTTCTCT. Residues: CASSSTPGYGGAEAFS.

The sample holds a few counts of this clonotype. V usage is TRBV10-3 and J usage is TRBJ1-4; weak D call: TRBD1 (5 bases). Deletions cut 10 bases from V and 1 base from J, with 10 bases between. Germline V gene lookup returns CDR1 ENHRY and CDR2 SYGVKD. The CDR3 has 13 residues. The CDR3 here is CANRGETNEKLFF. Here the CDR3 DNA reads TGTGCCAACCGAGGGGAAACTAATGAAAAACTGTTTTTT.

A few counts support this clonotype. The V gene is TRBV7-9, the J gene TRBJ2-2; D is uncertain. The CDR3 is 13 residues long. Germline CDR1 SEHNR, CDR2 FQNEAQ (reference sequence). V was shortened by 5 bases and J by 5 bases, with 9 bases between the two germline ends. For the CDR3, the DNA is TGTGCCAGCAGCCAGATTGGAACCGGGGAGCTGTTTTTT. It is translated as CASSQIGTGELFF. The entire variable domain, with the rest obtained from reference TRBV7-9 and TRBJ2-2, is as follows: DTGVSQNPRHKITKRGQNVTFRCDPISEHNRLYWYRQTLGQGPEFLTYFQNEAQLEKSRLLSDRFSAERPKGSFSTLEIQRTEQGDSAMYLCASSQIGTGELFFGEGSRLTVL.

This clonotype was observed a handful of times. The DNA of the CDR3 is TGTGCTAGTGGTTTGGCGGGGACGGATAGCAATCAGCCCCAGCATTTT. Protein product: CASGLAGTDSNQPQHF. The chain combines TRBV12-5 with TRBJ1-5; the D gene is possibly TRBD1 (5 bases). V shed 1 base and J shed 0 bases, with 10 bases lying between them. The CDR3 consists of 16 residues. Germline V gene data show CDR1 as LGHNT and CDR2 as FRNRAP.

The J gene is TRBJ1-1, the V gene TRBV2; D remains unclear. Germline assignment: CDR1 SNHLY and CDR2 FYNNEI. The CDR3 loop spans 10 amino acids. Trimming cost V 7 bases and J 13 bases, with 13 bases left between them. The CDR3 region has the DNA TGTGCCAGCAAAAGGATAGACGTTTTCTTT. Protein sequence: CASKRIDVFF.

This clonotype showed up just once. In DNA, the CDR3 is TGCAGTGCTAGACTTGCAGGACAGGGGGGGAACTATGGCTACACCTTC. It translates to CSARLAGQGGNYGYTF. V usage is TRBV20-1 and J usage is TRBJ1-2, with 10 bases aligning to TRBD1. The CDR3 loop spans 16 amino acids. Germline CDR1 is DFQATT and CDR2 is SNEGSKA (reference sequence). J was trimmed by 2 bases and V by 2 bases; bases with no gene match: 8.

This chain links TRBV7-2 with TRBJ1-2; D unresolved. Germline V gene data show CDR1 as SGHTA and CDR2 as FQGNSA. Trimming pared 1 base from V and 5 bases from J, leaving 14 bases between. The CDR3 spans 15 residues. Here the CDR3 DNA reads TGTGCCAGCAGCTTAGACCTACAAGCTCTTTATGGCTACACCTTC. It yields the protein CASSLDLQALYGYTF.

V is TRBV9 and J is TRBJ2-7; D uncertain. Germline V CDR1 and CDR2: SGDLS, YYNGEE. Trimming stripped 1 base from V and 3 bases from J, with 14 bases between. This CDR3 comprises 15 residues. In nucleotides, the CDR3 is TGTGCCAGCAGCGTATCAACAGCCGGATACTACGAGCAGTACTTC. Its protein product is CASSVSTAGYYEQYF.

This clonotype was recorded at least ten times. The chain recombines TRBV7-9 with TRBJ2-7, with 8 bases that match TRBD1. In germline, CDR1 is SEHNR, CDR2 FQNEAQ (reference sequence). J lost 4 bases, V lost 4 bases, and 9 bases had no gene match. The CDR3 is 15 residues long. The DNA of the CDR3 is TGTGCCAGCAGCTCGGACGGGACAGGTCTATACGAGCAGTACTTC. It codes for CASSSDGTGLYEQYF.

V is TRBV5-1 and J is TRBJ2-6; TRBD2 might be the D (5 bases). V lost 2 bases to trimming and J lost 0 bases, with 9 bases between them. This CDR3 has 16 residues. Germline V lookup: CDR1 SGHRS, CDR2 YFSETQ. CDR3 coding DNA: TGCGCCAGCAGCTTTCTTGAGGGCTCTGGGGCCAACGTCCTGACTTTC. Its translation is CASSFLEGSGANVLTF.

The chain joins TRBV28 to TRBJ1-1; D not certain. Germline CDR1 reads MDHEN; CDR2 reads SYDVKM. Trimming cost V 3 bases and J 1 base, with 18 bases left between them. This CDR3 has 17 amino acids. The CDR3 spells CASSFPTYQKENTEAFF. Here the CDR3 DNA reads TGTGCCAGCAGTTTCCCCACTTATCAGAAAGAGAACACTGAAGCTTTCTTT.

This clonotype has just a few counts. The chain is built from TRBV19 and TRBJ1-6; D is unresolved. The CDR3 is 13 residues long. Trimming left V 5 bases short and J 15 bases short, with 17 bases between. Germline CDR1 LNHDA, CDR2 SQIVND (reference sequence). CDR3: CASSPRPRHVLHF. CDR3 DNA: TGTGCCAGTAGTCCGCGGCCCAGGCACGTCCTCCACTTT.

This clonotype was seen at least ten times. The rearrangement links TRBV28 to TRBJ1-1, with D possibly being TRBD1 (6 bases). This CDR3 has 14 amino acids. Trimming cost V 5 bases and J 0 bases, with 10 bases left between them. The V gene's germline CDR1 is MDHEN and CDR2 SYDVKM. The CDR3 is CASSPGHLNTEAFF. The CDR3 coding sequence is TGTGCCAGCAGTCCGGGACACCTGAACACTGAAGCTTTCTTT.